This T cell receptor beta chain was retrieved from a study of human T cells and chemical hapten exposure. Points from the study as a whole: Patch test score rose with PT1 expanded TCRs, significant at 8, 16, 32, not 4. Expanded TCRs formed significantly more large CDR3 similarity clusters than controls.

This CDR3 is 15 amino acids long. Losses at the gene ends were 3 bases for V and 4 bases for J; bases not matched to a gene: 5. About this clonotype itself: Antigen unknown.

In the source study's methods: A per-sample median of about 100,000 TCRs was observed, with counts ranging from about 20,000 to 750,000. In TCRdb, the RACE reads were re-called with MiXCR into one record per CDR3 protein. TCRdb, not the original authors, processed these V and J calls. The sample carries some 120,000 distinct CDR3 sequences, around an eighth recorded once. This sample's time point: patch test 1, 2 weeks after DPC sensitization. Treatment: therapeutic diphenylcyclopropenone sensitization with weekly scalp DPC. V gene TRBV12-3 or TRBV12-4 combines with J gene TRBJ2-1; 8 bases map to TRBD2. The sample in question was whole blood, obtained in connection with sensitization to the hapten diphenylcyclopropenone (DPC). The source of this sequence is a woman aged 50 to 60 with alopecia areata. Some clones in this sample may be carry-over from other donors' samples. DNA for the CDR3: TGTGCCAGCAGTTTTTCGGGGGGGACTTACAATGAGCAGTTCTTC. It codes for CASSFSGGTYNEQFF.